Each of the 4 T cell receptor beta chains below was sequenced from the same sample in a study of long-term antiretroviral therapy in people with HIV. Survey level was the resolution at which the v3.0 immunoSEQ assay ran. Some clones are missing from TCRdb's copy, which holds only in-frame ones; the method was immunoSEQ multiplex PCR. Of about 24,000 clones in the sample, around 90% were seen once. The sample in question was unsorted PBMCs, obtained 1.8 years before starting antiretroviral therapy. These receptors all stem from a man aged 45-60 years with HIV.

The CDR3 DNA follows: TGTGCCAGCAGCCTCGGGACCCTCTACAATGAGCAGTTCTTC. It yields the protein CASSLGTLYNEQFF. This chain links TRBV9 with TRBJ2-1; either TRBD1 or TRBD2 may fit D (5 bases each). Trimming removed 4 bases from V and 3 bases from J, with 11 bases in between. The CDR3 covers 14 residues. Per the germline V gene, CDR1 is SGDLS and CDR2 is YYNGEE.

As to this clone: The germline gene is not matched at one end of the junction; a read error may be the cause. This sequence joins TRBV15 and TRBJ2-7; D is unclear. The length of the CDR3 is 13 residues. Germline V gene sequence: CDR1 LNHNV, CDR2 YYDKDF (reference sequence). CDR3 region: CATSRGVSGPRRF. The CDR3 bases are TGTGCCACCAGCAGAGGGGTATCAGGTCCCCGTAGGTTC. Together with reference TRBV15 and TRBJ2-7, the CDR3 gives the full variable domain: DAMVIQNPRYQVTQFGKPVTLSCSQTLNHNVMYWYQQKSSQAPKLLFHYYDKDFNNEADTPDNFQSRRPNTSFCFLDIRSPGLGDTAMYLCATSRGVSGPRRFGPGTRLTVT.

The chain is built from TRBV4-1 and TRBJ1-2; D unresolved. V was shortened by 3 bases and J by 2 bases, with 10 bases between the two germline ends. This CDR3 spans 14 amino acids. CDR1 and CDR2 (germline): MGHRA, YSYEKL. The CDR3 coding sequence is TGCGCCAGCAGCCATGAAGGGAGAAACTATGGCTACACCTTC. Translation: CASSHEGRNYGYTF.

The chain is built from TRBV27 and TRBJ2-7; no clear D gene. The CDR3 totals 12 residues. Germline values: CDR1 MNHEY, CDR2 SMNVEV (reference sequence). Trimming removed 1 base at V and 4 bases at J, with 5 bases between. CDR3 in DNA: TGTGCCAGCAGTTTATACGGTTACGAGCAGTACTTC. This codes for CASSLYGYEQYF.